The 27 T cell receptor beta chains below all came from one sample that was sequenced in a study of T cells after yellow fever vaccination (dated by TCRdb to between 2017 and 2020). Library preparation was by 5' RACE. Instrument used: Illumina HiSeq 2500. TCRdb reprocessed the public reads (quality trimming at Q25 with fastp, clone calling with MiXCR) and kept in-frame beta chains. Under each unique CDR3 protein, matching rows form one entry showing the most common genes and DNA. The sample records around 550,000 distinct CDR3 sequences, around 21% of which are singletons. The ten biggest clones cover 13% to 15% of the sample. This specimen's treatment or condition label, per the study, means: live attenuated yellow fever vaccine strain. The sample was PBMCs, taken 15 days after the yellow fever booster vaccination. These TCRs come from a man younger than 45 who received the YFV17D yellow fever vaccine.

This clonotype has just a few counts. The rearrangement uses TRBV20-1 and TRBJ2-1, with D hard to call. CDR1 DFQATT and CDR2 SNEGSKA come from the germline V gene (reference sequence). Trimming left V 3 bases short and J 0 bases short, with 15 bases between. This CDR3 has 16 amino acids. CDR3 nucleotide sequence: TGCAGTGCTAGTTCCCTTTCCGCGAGCTCCTACAATGAGCAGTTCTTC. This gives the protein CSASSLSASSYNEQFF.

This clonotype was counted between two and nine times. This chain joins TRBV12-3 or TRBV12-4 and TRBJ1-6; possibly TRBD1 for D (5 bases). V lost 2 bases, J lost 8 bases, and 10 bases lay in between. There are 14 residues in the CDR3. CDR3 nucleotide sequence: TGTGCCAGCAGTTTAAGGGACGACTATTCACCCCTCCACTTT. Translated, it gives CASSLRDDYSPLHF.

The chain links TRBV7-7 to TRBJ2-5; 7 bases fit TRBD2. CDR3 length equals 16 residues. Per germline, CDR1 SSHAT and CDR2 FNYEAQ (reference sequence). Trimming at V came to 5 bases and at J to 5 bases, leaving 14 bases not matched to a gene. Here the CDR3 reads CASSRTGGGVAETQYF. For the CDR3, the DNA is TGTGCCAGCAGCCGAACGGGGGGAGGGGTAGCGGAGACCCAGTACTTC.

This clonotype has more than one count but fewer than ten. This chain connects TRBV23-1 to TRBJ2-2; 9 bases fit TRBD2. TRBV23-1 is an ORF; its function is uncertain. This CDR3 has 18 amino acids. V lost 6 bases to trimming and J lost 9 bases; unmatched junction nucleotides: 20. The CDR3 here is CASRLNYSLAGTIRELFF. The CDR3 region has the DNA TGCGCCAGCAGACTAAACTATAGCCTAGCGGGAACAATAAGGGAGCTGTTTTTT.

The chain carries TRBV7-2 and TRBJ2-1, with 11 positions matching TRBD1. This CDR3 has 17 amino acids. The J segment lost 7 bases and the V segment lost 2 bases, leaving 10 bases of the junction unmatched. CDR1 is SGHTA and CDR2 is FQGNSA in the germline V gene. This CDR3 is CASSLSTGTGGRNEQFF. In DNA form, the CDR3 reads TGTGCCAGCAGCTTATCCACCGGGACAGGGGGTAGGAATGAGCAGTTCTTC.

This clonotype appeared a few times. The chain employs TRBV6-1 and TRBJ2-6; D remains ambiguous. Germline assignment: CDR1 MNHNS and CDR2 SASEGT. This CDR3 spans 16 amino acids. CDR3 sequence reads: CATLSHLPSGANVLTF. For the CDR3, the DNA is TGTGCAACTTTAAGCCACCTCCCCTCTGGGGCCAACGTCCTGACTTTC.

CDR3 sequence: CAISTLLGETQYF. The CDR3 DNA follows: TGTGCCATCAGCACCCTTCTGGGGGAGACCCAGTACTTC. The chain is built from TRBV10-3 and TRBJ2-5; no definite D call. The CDR3 is made up of 13 amino acids. The germline V gene encodes CDR1 ENHRY and CDR2 SYGVKD. V was cut by 6 bases and J by 5 bases, with 13 bases left in between.

The CDR3 loop reads CASSWTPSGMKETQYF. As DNA, the CDR3 is TGTGCCAGCAGCTGGACGCCTAGCGGGATGAAAGAGACCCAGTACTTC. The genes are TRBV7-2 and TRBJ2-5, with TRBD2 identical over 9 bases. The CDR3 sequence is 16 residues long. CDR1 and CDR2 (germline): SGHTA, FQGNSA. Trimming took 4 bases from V and 3 from J; bases not matched to a gene: 9.

This clonotype was counted only a few times. The CDR3 coding sequence is TGTGCCAGCAGCTTACCCGGGAATGAGCAGTTCTTC. It specifies CASSLPGNEQFF. V and J are TRBV7-9 and TRBJ2-1; D remains unclear. The germline CDR1 and CDR2 sequences are SEHNR and FQNEAQ (reference sequence). Trimming shortened V by 2 bases and J by 7 bases, and 6 bases separated the two germline ends. There are 12 residues in the CDR3.

The V and J genes are TRBV15 and TRBJ2-1; D is uncertain. The germline V and J ends were trimmed by 3 bases and 0 bases, with 9 bases remaining between them. CDR3 length: 15 residues. Per germline, CDR1 LNHNV and CDR2 YYDKDF (reference sequence). This CDR3 reads CATSSGPSSYNEQFF. CDR3 coding DNA: TGTGCCACCAGCAGCGGCCCGAGCTCCTACAATGAGCAGTTCTTC.

The chain carries TRBV24-1 and TRBJ2-1; D gene unclear. The V and J ends lost 3 bases and 6 bases respectively, with 11 bases between them. This CDR3 comprises 14 residues. The V gene's germline CDR1 is KGHDR and CDR2 SFDVKD. This CDR3 reads CATSDRGKGNEQFF. Here the CDR3 DNA reads TGTGCCACCAGTGATCGTGGCAAAGGCAATGAGCAGTTCTTC.

The chain couples TRBV7-9 to TRBJ1-2, with D perhaps TRBD1 (6 bases). This CDR3 comprises 15 residues. The V end was cut by 5 bases, the J end by 3 bases, with 16 bases between. Germline values: CDR1 SEHNR, CDR2 FQNEAQ (reference sequence). CDR3 coding DNA: TGTGCCAGCAGCCGAGGCACAGGGAGAGACTATGGCTACACCTTC. Translated, it gives CASSRGTGRDYGYTF.

This clonotype was picked up a small number of times. The chain carries TRBV3-1 and TRBJ1-1; no definite D call. The length of the CDR3 is 15 residues. The ends were cut back, 3 bases at V and 2 bases at J, with 13 bases in the middle. Germline loops: CDR1 LGHDT, CDR2 YNNKEL (reference sequence). The CDR3 loop reads CASSHRIPPNTEAFF. CDR3 coding DNA: TGTGCCAGCAGCCACAGGATACCGCCAAACACTGAAGCTTTCTTT.

The J gene is TRBJ2-3, the V gene TRBV7-6; TRBD2 might be the D (6 bases). Germline values: CDR1 SGHVS, CDR2 FNYEAQ. V was pared by 3 bases and J by 0 bases, with 16 bases between. The CDR3 consists of 17 residues. In nucleotides, the CDR3 is TGTGCCAGCAGCTTCCTTCATACGGGACTCAGCACAGATACGCAGTATTTT. Encoded protein: CASSFLHTGLSTDTQYF.

This clonotype was picked up a small number of times. The rearrangement joins TRBV10-3 to TRBJ2-7, with a tentative D call TRBD2 (5 bases). This CDR3 contains 16 residues. CDR1 and CDR2 from the germline V gene are ENHRY and SYGVKD. V was pared by 0 bases and J by 2 bases, with 14 bases between. The CDR3 DNA reads TGTGCCATCAGTGAGTCCAGCTCGGAGGTAGCCTACGAGCAGTACTTC. Protein: CAISESSSEVAYEQYF.

The chain combines TRBV20-1 with TRBJ2-7, with a possible D match to TRBD2 (5 bases). This CDR3 has 14 residues. The V and J ends lost 0 bases and 2 bases respectively, with 11 bases between them. CDR1 is DFQATT, CDR2 SNEGSKA, per germline (reference sequence). Here the CDR3 DNA reads TGCAGTGCTAGAGATCAGAGGGTTCCCTACGAGCAGTACTTC. Translation gives CSARDQRVPYEQYF.

The chain combines TRBV28 with TRBJ2-3; D is perhaps TRBD1 or TRBD2 (5 bases each). Germline V gene sequence: CDR1 MDHEN, CDR2 SYDVKM. V was cut by 4 bases and J by 1 base, with 21 bases left in between. This CDR3 spans 18 amino acids. The CDR3 DNA sequence: TGTGCCAGCAGTTCGGGGCTGCTAGAAATCGACGGCACAGATACGCAGTATTTT. Encoded protein: CASSSGLLEIDGTDTQYF. The full variable domain, in which reference TRBV28 and TRBJ2-3 provide the parts outside the CDR3, is DVKVTQSSRYLVKRTGEKVFLECVQDMDHENMFWYRQDPGLGLRLIYFSYDVKMKEKGDIPEGYSVSREKKERFSLILESASTNQTSMYLCASSSGLLEIDGTDTQYFGPGTRLTVL.

The V gene is TRBV24-1, the J gene TRBJ2-3, with D hard to call. The CDR3 is 13 amino acids. V was shortened by 5 bases and J by 1 base, with 6 bases between the two germline ends. Germline loops: CDR1 KGHDR, CDR2 SFDVKD. CDR3 coding DNA: TGTGCCACCAGTGTGATGGGCACAGATACGCAGTATTTT. Its translation: CATSVMGTDTQYF.

A few counts support this clonotype. For the CDR3, the DNA is TGTGCCAGCAGCCCCGAGGGGCGGGGGTGGAATGAGCAGTTCTTC. This translates into CASSPEGRGWNEQFF. The rearrangement links TRBV12-3 or TRBV12-4 to TRBJ2-1; 7 nucleotides agree with TRBD2. With 6 bases clipped from V and 7 bases from J, the junction kept 12 bases outside the gene matches. The CDR3 runs to 15 residues.

This clonotype has just a few counts. The CDR3 spells CATSRPESMETQYF. CDR3 DNA: TGTGCCACCAGCAGACCGGAAAGTATGGAGACCCAGTACTTC. The chain has TRBV15 and TRBJ2-5; D gene ambiguous. This CDR3 comprises 14 residues. Germline V CDR1 and CDR2: LNHNV, YYDKDF (reference sequence). The V and J ends lost 2 bases and 5 bases respectively, with 12 bases between them.

The chain recombines TRBV30 with TRBJ2-7, with 7 positions matching TRBD2. The CDR3 covers 15 residues. V shed 2 bases and J 2 bases; nucleotides not matched to a gene: 9. Germline assignment: CDR1 GTSNPN and CDR2 SVGIG (reference sequence). CDR3 nucleotide sequence: TGTGCCTGGAGTTTGCAGGCGGGAGTAGCCTACGAGCAGTACTTC. The encoded protein is CAWSLQAGVAYEQYF. Together with reference TRBV30 and TRBJ2-7, the CDR3 gives the full variable domain: SQTIHQWPATLVQPVGSPLSLECTVEGTSNPNLYWYRQAAGRGLQLLFYSVGIGQISSEVPQNLSASRPQDRQFILSSKKLLLSDSGFYLCAWSLQAGVAYEQYFGPGTRLTVT.

This clonotype has a handful of counts. The chain recombines TRBV27 with TRBJ2-7; D perhaps matches TRBD2 (6 bases). Trimming removed 3 bases from V and 4 bases from J, with 13 bases in between. Germline lookup yields CDR1 MNHEY and CDR2 SMNVEV (reference sequence). The CDR3 length is 14 residues. The CDR3 region is CASSLGRAGYEQYF. CDR3 sequence (DNA): TGTGCCAGCAGTTTGGGCAGAGCGGGTTACGAGCAGTACTTC.

A few counts support this clonotype. The CDR3 DNA reads TGCAGCGGAAGCCGGGCTAGCGGCACCGGGGAGCTGTTTTTT. It yields the protein CSGSRASGTGELFF. The chain is built from TRBV29-1 and TRBJ2-2; 7 positions match TRBD2. The germline CDR1 and CDR2 sequences are SQVTM and ANQGSEA. This CDR3 comprises 14 residues. After removal of 7 bases from V and 4 bases from J, the junction contained 9 bases not matched to a gene.

V gene TRBV24-1 combines with J gene TRBJ2-3; D remains ambiguous. The ends were cut back, 5 bases at V and 3 bases at J, with 8 bases in the middle. CDR1 and CDR2 from the germline V gene are KGHDR and SFDVKD. The CDR3 has 13 amino acids. The CDR3, as DNA: TGTGCCACCAGTGCAACGCTAACAGATACGCAGTATTTT. Its protein product is CATSATLTDTQYF.

This clonotype was counted only a few times. The chain joins TRBV5-6 to TRBJ2-4; the D is unclear. The CDR3 has 16 amino acids. The V gene lost 2 bases and the J gene lost 2 bases, with 14 bases spanning the gap. Germline V CDR1 and CDR2: SGHDT, YYEEEE. CDR3 DNA sequence: TGTGCCAGCAGCTTTTACCCGGATGGACCCAAAAACATTCAGTACTTC. The encoded protein is CASSFYPDGPKNIQYF.

The chain carries TRBV11-2 and TRBJ2-1; 11 bases match TRBD2. The CDR3 totals 15 residues. The trim removed 6 bases at V and 6 bases at J, leaving 7 bases unmatched. Germline assignment: CDR1 SGHAT and CDR2 FQNNGV. CDR3 sequence (DNA): TGTGCCAGCAGGAAACTAGCGGGAGTACCCAATGAGCAGTTCTTC. Translated, it gives CASRKLAGVPNEQFF.

This clonotype was seen more than once but under ten times. The V gene is TRBV12-3 or TRBV12-4, the J gene TRBJ2-2; maybe TRBD2 (5 bases). There are 13 residues in the CDR3. V shed 7 bases and J shed 7 bases, with 13 bases lying between them. The CDR3 DNA is TGTGCCAGCACCGGGAATAGTGTCGGGGAGCTGTTTTTT. Protein sequence: CASTGNSVGELFF.